The clone carrying this TCR beta chain was recorded at least ten times. What it recognizes is unknown. Both previously described methods and listed TCR primers were employed to make bulk TCR libraries. TCRdb called the PCR reads again in MiXCR, with one record for every CDR3 protein. Of approximately 93,000 distinct CDR3 sequences detected, roughly 25% appear once; the ten largest clones hold roughly 0.76%. This sample stems from a study of molecular identifiers for immune sequencing clone quantification. At the level of the study: Four portions were sequenced after RNA from around 20,000 or 100,000 naive CD8 cells was split five ways in replicates. Overall study findings and caveats: Underestimation of highly expanded clone sizes could arise where identical TCR molecules share a barcode.

The germline V gene encodes CDR1 SEHNR and CDR2 FQNEAQ (reference sequence). V was clipped by 5 bases and J by 6 bases, with 13 bases between them. The length of the CDR3 is 13 residues. Naive CD8 T cell sorting was performed on the CD8+CD4-CCR7+CD45RA+ phenotype. The genes are TRBV7-9 and TRBJ1-1; D remains unclear. The receptor was derived from a human donor in good health. Some libraries in this study had Jurkat cell RNA spiked in. What was sequenced was naive CD8+ T cells from blood, with Jurkat cell RNA spiked in. Regarding subset: FACS-sorted CD8+CD4-CCR7+CD45RA+ naive T cells. The CDR3 bases are TGTGCCAGCAGCCCCGGGCCCTACTCTGAAGCTTTCTTT. Its protein product is CASSPGPYSEAFF.